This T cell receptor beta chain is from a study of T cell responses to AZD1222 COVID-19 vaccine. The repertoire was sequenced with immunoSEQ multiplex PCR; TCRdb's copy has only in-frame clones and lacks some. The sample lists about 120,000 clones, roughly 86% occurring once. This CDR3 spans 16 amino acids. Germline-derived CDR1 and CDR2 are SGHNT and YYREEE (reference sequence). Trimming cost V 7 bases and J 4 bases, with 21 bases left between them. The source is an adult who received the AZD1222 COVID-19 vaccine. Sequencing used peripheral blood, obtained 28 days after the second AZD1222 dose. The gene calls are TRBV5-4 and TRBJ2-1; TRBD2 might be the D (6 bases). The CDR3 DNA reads TGTGCCAGCGAGATCGGACGGGCGGGGCTGTACAATGAGCAGTTCTTC. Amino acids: CASEIGRAGLYNEQFF.